The 9 T cell receptor beta chains presented below share a single source sample, sequenced in a study of T cell changes during pregnancy in multiple sclerosis. Clones were sequenced by immunoSEQ multiplex PCR, and TCRdb holds only the in-frame ones, with some missing. The sample has around 30,000 clones; over 65% are singletons. The sequenced sample was CD8+ T cells from peripheral blood mononuclear cells, obtained after pregnancy. The source of these receptors is a female donor with multiple sclerosis, enrolled in a pregnancy study.

This chain uses TRBV6-5 with TRBJ1-2, with 7 nucleotides matching TRBD1. CDR3 length: 11 amino acids. The V gene end was trimmed by 7 bases and the J gene end by 8 bases; junction bases not matched to a gene: 4. Germline V lookup: CDR1 MNHEY, CDR2 SVGAGI. CDR3: CASTTGVGYTF. In DNA form, the CDR3 reads TGTGCCAGCACTACAGGGGTGGGCTACACCTTC.

The V gene is TRBV7-9, the J gene TRBJ2-7, with D perhaps matching TRBD1 (6 bases). The germline V and J ends were trimmed by 3 bases and 3 bases, with 15 bases remaining between them. Germline CDR1 reads SEHNR; CDR2 reads FQNEAQ (reference sequence). The CDR3 spans 15 residues. DNA of the CDR3: TGTGCCAGCAGCTTGTCCCAGGGGCAAATCTACGAGCAGTACTTC. As protein: CASSLSQGQIYEQYF.

This chain uses TRBV14 with TRBJ1-1; D not resolved. V was pared by 4 bases and J by 1 base, with 7 bases between. The CDR3 covers 13 residues. Germline CDR1 is SGHDN and CDR2 is FVKESK. CDR3 coding DNA: TGTGCCAGCAGCCCTGACTGGAACACTGAAGCTTTCTTT. Translated, it gives CASSPDWNTEAFF.

The chain combines TRBV7-9 with TRBJ2-5, with 9 bases identical to TRBD2. The germline CDR1 and CDR2 sequences are SEHNR and FQNEAQ (reference sequence). With V trimmed by 6 bases and J by 2 bases, 7 bases remained unmatched. The CDR3 sequence is 15 residues long. Here the CDR3 DNA reads TGTGCCAGCAGTTTTTCTAGCGGGGAACAAGAGACCCAGTACTTC. It is translated as CASSFSSGEQETQYF.

In its sample, this clone was seen once. The V call is TRBV30, the J call TRBJ1-6; tentative D call: TRBD1 (6 bases). CDR1 and CDR2 from the germline V gene are GTSNPN and SVGIG (reference sequence). Trimming shortened V by 0 bases and J by 9 bases, and 12 bases separated the two germline ends. CDR3 length equals 14 residues. CDR3 region: CAWSVPGESSPLHF. The DNA for the CDR3 is TGTGCCTGGAGTGTACCAGGGGAGAGTTCACCCCTCCACTTT.

This rearrangement joins TRBV7-9 to TRBJ1-1, with 8 bases that match TRBD1. Trimming cost V 4 bases and J 4 bases; bases outside gene matches: 5. The CDR3 contains 14 residues. Germline V CDR1 and CDR2: SEHNR, FQNEAQ (reference sequence). CDR3 nucleotide sequence: TGTGCCAGCAGCTCCTGGGACAGGAGCACTGAAGCTTTCTTT. Its protein product is CASSSWDRSTEAFF.

V and J are TRBV28 and TRBJ1-2, with TRBD1 identical over 10 bases. V lost 7 bases, J lost 7 bases, and 15 bases stayed unmatched. CDR3 length: 16 residues. Germline-derived CDR1 and CDR2 are MDHEN and SYDVKM. The CDR3, as DNA: TGTGCCAGCAACCCGGGACAGGGGCGGTTATGGGGTGGCTACACCTTC. Amino acids: CASNPGQGRLWGGYTF.

This clone was found once. The chain employs TRBV11-2 and TRBJ1-6, with 7 bases fitting TRBD1. The CDR3 has 16 residues. Trimming at V came to 3 bases and at J to 2 bases, leaving 4 bases not matched to a gene. Per germline, CDR1 SGHAT and CDR2 FQNNGV. In DNA, the CDR3 is TGTGCCAGCAGCTTCACAGGGGTCCCCTATAATTCACCCCTCCACTTT. Its translation is CASSFTGVPYNSPLHF.

The DNA of the CDR3 is TGCGCCAGCAGCCAAGATTTACCCAGGGGGCTAAGCTACGAGCAGTACTTC. It encodes CASSQDLPRGLSYEQYF. The chain is built from TRBV4-1 and TRBJ2-7, with 8 bases fitting TRBD1. CDR1 MGHRA and CDR2 YSYEKL come from the germline V gene. The trim removed 0 bases at V and 3 bases at J, leaving 10 bases unmatched. CDR3 length: 17 amino acids.